Listed below are T cell receptor beta chains from one sample, sequenced in a study of shared clonotypes between healthy human individuals. Data came from immunoSEQ multiplex PCR; TCRdb stores just in-frame clones and leaves some out. The sample shows over a million clones, around 75% of them seen only once. The material sequenced was memory CD4+ T cells sorted from blood. The receptor source for this set is a man younger than 35 in good health. CDR3s include the opening cysteine and the closing phenylalanine or tryptophan. The order of the fields is clone size, J gene, V gene, D gene, CDR3 length, CDR3 protein, CDR3 DNA. A D gene is named only where the DNA matches it firmly. Where a row states a size, it is once, few, many or the class of an expanded clone; other rows omit it.

- | TRBJ1-6 | TRBV19 | - | 13 | CASSPQSNSPLHF | TGTGCCAGTAGTCCACAGTCTAATTCACCCCTCCACTTT
- | TRBJ2-7 | TRBV2 | - | 15 | CASSGYRASSYEQYF | TGTGCCAGCAGTGGGTACAGGGCAAGCTCCTACGAGCAGTACTTC
- | TRBJ2-1 | TRBV27 | - | 16 | CASSPPGSGIYNEQFF | TGTGCCAGCAGTCCGCCGGGTAGCGGCATCTACAATGAGCAGTTCTTC
- | TRBJ2-1 | TRBV30 | - | 13 | CAWSPSSYNEQFF | TGTGCCTGGAGCCCCTCCTCCTACAATGAGCAGTTCTTC
- | TRBJ1-5 | TRBV19 | - | 13 | CASSIDSDGPQHF | TGTGCCAGTAGTATTGACAGCGACGGACCCCAGCATTTT
few | TRBJ2-7 | TRBV5-1 | - | 14 | CASSAGSQGIEQYF | TGCGCCAGCAGTGCCGGGTCCCAAGGCATCGAGCAGTACTTC
- | TRBJ1-5 | TRBV18 | - | 17 | CASSPPGRGGGNQPQHF | TGTGCCAGCTCACCACCGGGGAGGGGAGGAGGCAATCAGCCCCAGCATTTT
- | TRBJ1-2 | TRBV7-2 | - | 14 | CASSGRQLVYGYTF | TGTGCCAGCAGCGGCAGACAGTTAGTCTATGGCTACACCTTC
- | TRBJ2-5 | TRBV7-2 | - | 13 | CASSLGTVETQYF | TGTGCCAGCAGCTTAGGGACAGTAGAGACCCAGTACTTC
- | TRBJ2-7 | TRBV5-5 | TRBD2 | 13 | CASSSGLSYEQYF | TGTGCCAGCAGCTCGGGACTATCCTACGAGCAGTACTTC
- | TRBJ2-1 | TRBV12-5 | TRBD2 | 21 | CASGDRRGGLAGVPYYNEQFF | TGTGCTAGTGGCGACAGGAGGGGGGGACTAGCGGGAGTCCCTTACTACAATGAGCAGTTCTTC
- | TRBJ2-1 | TRBV5-1 | TRBD2 | 19 | CASSPWTSGRSFINNEQFF | TGCGCCAGCAGCCCCTGGACTAGCGGGAGGTCGTTTATTAACAATGAGCAGTTCTTC
- | TRBJ1-4 | TRBV19 | - | 17 | CASSQIDRGATNEKLFF | TGTGCCAGTAGCCAAATCGACCGGGGAGCAACTAATGAAAAACTGTTTTTT
- | TRBJ2-1 | TRBV25-1 | TRBD1 | 16 | CASSDLTGGSYNEQFF | TGTGCCAGCAGTGATCTAACAGGGGGCTCCTACAATGAGCAGTTCTTC
- | TRBJ1-4 | TRBV5-4 | - | 14 | CASSLRQGGEKLFF | TGTGCCAGCAGCTTAAGGCAGGGAGGTGAAAAACTGTTTTTT
- | TRBJ2-7 | TRBV6-1 | - | 12 | CASRARGNEQYF | TGTGCCAGCAGGGCCCGGGGCAACGAGCAGTACTTC
- | TRBJ2-1 | TRBV18 | TRBD1 | 14 | CASSPGTVNNEQFF | TGTGCCAGCTCACCAGGGACAGTCAACAATGAGCAGTTCTTC
- | TRBJ2-1 | TRBV5-6 | TRBD2 | 15 | CASVSGRALYNEQFF | TGTGCCAGCGTCAGCGGGAGGGCTCTCTACAATGAGCAGTTCTTC
- | TRBJ1-1 | TRBV5-4 | - | 14 | CASSSNGGRTEAFF | TGTGCCAGCAGTTCAAACGGGGGGCGAACTGAAGCTTTCTTT
- | TRBJ2-3 | TRBV4-1 | - | 13 | CASSQGQGRRQYF | TGCGCCAGCAGCCAAGGGCAGGGCCGTAGGCAGTATTTT
- | TRBJ2-1 | TRBV9 | - | 14 | CASSGGTGFYEQFF | TGTGCCAGCAGCGGCGGGACGGGTTTTTATGAGCAGTTCTTC
- | TRBJ2-7 | TRBV20-1 | - | 11 | CSARNLFEQYF | TGCAGTGCTAGGAATTTGTTCGAGCAGTACTTC
once | TRBJ2-1 | TRBV11-2 | TRBD2 | 16 | CASSLEVLAAYNEQFF | TGTGCCAGCAGCTTAGAGGTCCTAGCGGCCTACAATGAGCAGTTCTTC
- | TRBJ1-2 | TRBV19 | TRBD1 | 15 | CASSTGGTANYGYTF | TGTGCCAGTAGTACAGGGGGGACAGCTAACTATGGCTACACCTTC
- | TRBJ2-5 | TRBV5-4 | TRBD2 | 17 | CASSLDTGLAGAKTQYF | TGTGCCAGCAGCTTGGACACGGGACTAGCGGGAGCGAAGACCCAGTACTTC
- | TRBJ2-4 | TRBV29-1 | TRBD1 | 14 | CSAAGTGGADIQYF | TGCAGCGCCGCCGGGACAGGGGGCGCAGACATTCAGTACTTC
few | TRBJ1-5 | TRBV5-5 | TRBD1 | 15 | CASSLMQGDNQPQHF | TGTGCCAGCAGCTTGATGCAGGGGGACAATCAGCCCCAGCATTTT
few | TRBJ2-1 | TRBV6-5 | - | 12 | CASSLRWGEQFF | TGTGCCAGCAGCCTACGCTGGGGTGAGCAGTTCTTC
- | TRBJ2-7 | TRBV5-6 | TRBD1 | 13 | CASSGQGTYEQYF | TGTGCCAGCAGCGGACAGGGTACCTACGAGCAGTACTTC
- | TRBJ1-4 | TRBV7-2 | - | 15 | CASSPSGRNDEKLFF | TGTGCCAGCAGCCCATCCGGGAGAAACGATGAAAAACTGTTTTTT
- | TRBJ1-6 | TRBV18 | - | 15 | CASSPPEGENSPLHF | TGTGCCAGCTCACCACCTGAGGGAGAGAATTCACCCCTCCACTTT
- | TRBJ1-1 | TRBV19 | TRBD1 | 14 | CASSKRQGGGEAFF | TGTGCCAGTAGTAAGCGACAGGGCGGCGGTGAAGCTTTCTTT
- | TRBJ2-2 | TRBV5-4 | - | 16 | CASSLAPPKDGGELFF | TGTGCCAGCAGCTTAGCCCCGCCGAAAGATGGCGGGGAGCTGTTTTTT
- | TRBJ2-7 | TRBV19 | TRBD2 | 17 | CASSIGSGAGRIYEQYF | TGTGCCAGTAGTATAGGGTCGGGAGCGGGACGAATCTACGAGCAGTACTTC
once | TRBJ2-3 | TRBV11-3 | - | 16 | CASSLDGASGTDTQYF | TGTGCCAGCAGCTTAGATGGGGCTAGCGGCACAGATACGCAGTATTTT
- | TRBJ1-2 | TRBV27 | - | 14 | CASSFRGDGYGYTF | TGTGCCAGCAGTTTTAGGGGCGACGGCTATGGCTACACCTTC